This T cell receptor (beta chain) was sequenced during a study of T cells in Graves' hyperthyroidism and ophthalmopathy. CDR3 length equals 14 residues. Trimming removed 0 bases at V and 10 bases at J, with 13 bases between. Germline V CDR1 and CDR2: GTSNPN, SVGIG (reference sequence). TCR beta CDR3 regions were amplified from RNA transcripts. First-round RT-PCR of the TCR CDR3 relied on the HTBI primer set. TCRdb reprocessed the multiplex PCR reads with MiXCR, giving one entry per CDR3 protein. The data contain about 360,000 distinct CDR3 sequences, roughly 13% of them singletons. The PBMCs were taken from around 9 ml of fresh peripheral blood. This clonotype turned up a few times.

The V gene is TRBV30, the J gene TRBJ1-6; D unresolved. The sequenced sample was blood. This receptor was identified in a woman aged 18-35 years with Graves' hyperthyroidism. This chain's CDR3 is CAWSVPAVRSPLHF. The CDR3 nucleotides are TGTGCCTGGAGTGTACCGGCAGTGCGGTCACCCCTCCACTTT.